Here is one T cell receptor (beta chain) with its context. As yet, its antigen is unknown. A much larger clone lies a single base off, so this may be a read error. The sample comes from a study of blood T cells in healthy people across ages. Between the trimmed V and J ends, which lost 0 bases and 5 bases, there was a span of 19 bases. This CDR3 region has 17 residues. CDR1 is SGHRS and CDR2 is YFSETQ in the germline V gene. Broader study findings: Strong correlation linked observed beta diversity and percent naive T cells. Per million T cells, TCR beta diversity dropped about linearly as age rose.

Sample-barcoded 5' priming and a J-beta primer mix drove a second PCR of 7 to 11 cycles. Every cDNA was tagged by a template-switch adaptor with 12 random nucleotides. One entry per CDR3 protein results from TCRdb running MiXCR on the 5' RACE reads. Of hundreds of thousands of distinct CDR3 sequences detected, about 30% appear once; the ten largest clones hold roughly 14%. The amount of total RNA extracted per sample was at least 5 micrograms. Sequencing was performed on blood. The clonotype was recovered from a woman of 80 years or more in good health. The J gene is TRBJ2-3, the V gene TRBV5-1; D may match TRBD1 or TRBD2 (6 bases each). The CDR3 loop reads CASSLATKWGAGDTQYF. The CDR3 nucleotides read TGCGCCAGCAGCTTGGCCACGAAGTGGGGGGCGGGAGATACGCAGTATTTT.